This entry lists 30 T cell receptor beta chains sequenced from one sample in a study of T cell responses to AZD1222 COVID-19 vaccine. Sequencing used immunoSEQ multiplex PCR; TCRdb keeps in-frame clones, though not all of them. The sample has 150,000 to 180,000 clones, around 89% seen once. Sequenced material: peripheral blood, taken on day 0 of AZD1222 vaccination. The receptors come from an adult in good health.

This chain links TRBV7-2 with TRBJ2-3; 7 bases are shared with TRBD1. The CDR3 extends over 13 amino acids. Germline assignment: CDR1 SGHTA and CDR2 FQGNSA. Trimming cost V 3 bases and J 3 bases; bases outside gene matches: 0. The CDR3 nucleotides read TGTGCCAGCAGCTTGACAGGGACAGATACGCAGTATTTT. Its protein is CASSLTGTDTQYF.

This rearrangement joins TRBV12-3 or TRBV12-4 to TRBJ2-7; D is ambiguous. The V end was cut by 6 bases, the J end by 0 bases, with 9 bases between. This CDR3 has 13 residues. The CDR3 protein is CASRLGNSYEQYF. In DNA form, the CDR3 reads TGTGCCAGCAGGCTGGGGAACTCCTACGAGCAGTACTTC.

The V call is TRBV7-3, the J call TRBJ2-1; TRBD2 aligns across 7 bases. Germline assignment: CDR1 SGHTA and CDR2 FQGTGA. CDR3 length equals 15 residues. Trimming at V came to 3 bases and at J to 5 bases, leaving 7 bases not matched to a gene. The CDR3 nucleotides read TGTGCCAGCAGCTTGGGGACTATCAGGGACAATGAGCAGTTCTTC. Its translation: CASSLGTIRDNEQFF.

The chain links TRBV7-2 to TRBJ2-7; TRBD2 aligns across 10 bases. Germline V gene lookup returns CDR1 SGHTA and CDR2 FQGNSA. Trimming cost V 4 bases and J 3 bases; bases outside gene matches: 9. The CDR3 is made up of 16 amino acids. The CDR3: CASSSTIAGGRYEQYF. The DNA for the CDR3 is TGTGCCAGCAGCTCCACGATAGCGGGGGGCCGCTACGAGCAGTACTTC. Filled out from reference TRBV7-2 and TRBJ2-7, the complete variable domain reads GAGVSQSPSNKVTEKGKDVELRCDPISGHTALYWYRQSLGQGLEFLIYFQGNSAPDKSGLPSDRFSAERTGGSVSTLTIQRTQQEDSAVYLCASSSTIAGGRYEQYFGPGTRLTVT.

The chain is built from TRBV6-1 and TRBJ1-2; no clear D gene. In germline, CDR1 is MNHNS, CDR2 SASEGT. CDR3 length: 14 amino acids. Trimming stripped 1 base from V and 7 bases from J, with 13 bases between. CDR3 bases: TGTGCCAGCAGTGAAGTGGTGAGGGCGGGTGGCTACACCTTC. The encoded protein is CASSEVVRAGGYTF.

V usage is TRBV5-6 and J usage is TRBJ1-5; D might be TRBD1 (6 bases). The length of the CDR3 is 17 residues. In germline, CDR1 is SGHDT, CDR2 YYEEEE. V lost 5 bases and J lost 2, with 20 bases in between. The CDR3, as DNA: TGTGCCAGCAGTTATTGGGTGGGGGGCGGAGGCAATCAGCCCCAGCATTTT. It encodes CASSYWVGGGGNQPQHF.

This clone was counted a single time. The genes are TRBV9 and TRBJ1-4; D is undetermined. CDR1 and CDR2 (germline): SGDLS, YYNGEE. This CDR3 has 14 residues. Trimming removed 2 bases at V and 0 bases at J, with 5 bases between. This CDR3 reads CASSVRSTNEKLFF. In DNA form, the CDR3 reads TGTGCCAGCAGCGTTCGGTCAACTAATGAAAAACTGTTTTTT. The whole variable domain, remainder taken from reference TRBV9 and TRBJ1-4, is DSGVTQTPKHLITATGQRVTLRCSPRSGDLSVYWYQQSLDQGLQFLIQYYNGEERAKGNILERFSAQQFPDLHSELNLSSLELGDSALYFCASSVRSTNEKLFFGSGTQLSVL.

The chain couples TRBV9 to TRBJ2-1; D uncertain. The CDR3 contains 12 residues. Germline lookup yields CDR1 SGDLS and CDR2 YYNGEE. Trimming took off 3 bases at V and 8 bases at J, with 9 bases between the two ends. The CDR3 DNA reads as TGTGCCAGCAGCGCTCGGTACGATGAGCAGTTCTTC. The encoded protein is CASSARYDEQFF.

V is TRBV3-1 (or the pseudogene TRBV3-2) and J is TRBJ1-6, with D perhaps TRBD1 (5 bases). The germline CDR1 and CDR2 sequences are LGHDT and YNNKEL (reference sequence). The V and J ends lost 2 bases and 9 bases respectively, with 11 bases between them. The CDR3 has 14 amino acids. The CDR3 is CASSQPSQGSPLHF. The CDR3 nucleotides are TGTGCCAGCAGCCAACCCAGTCAGGGTTCACCCCTCCACTTT.

The chain has TRBV7-9 and TRBJ1-4; tentative D call: TRBD1 (5 bases). The length of the CDR3 is 16 residues. Germline V CDR1 and CDR2: SEHNR, FQNEAQ (reference sequence). Trimming removed 5 bases at V and 4 bases at J, with 17 bases between. The CDR3 nucleotides read TGTGCCAGCAGCCTCCTCCGCCAGGGCCATAATGAAAAACTGTTTTTT. Protein: CASSLLRQGHNEKLFF. Drawing the rest from reference TRBV7-9 and TRBJ1-4, the complete variable domain is DTGVSQNPRHKITKRGQNVTFRCDPISEHNRLYWYRQTLGQGPEFLTYFQNEAQLEKSRLLSDRFSAERPKGSFSTLEIQRTEQGDSAMYLCASSLLRQGHNEKLFFGSGTQLSVL.

This chain connects TRBV28 to TRBJ2-7, with D maybe TRBD1 (7 bases). The CDR3 totals 14 residues. V lost 3 bases to trimming and J lost 3 bases, with 12 bases between them. In germline, CDR1 is MDHEN, CDR2 SYDVKM. The DNA of the CDR3 is TGTGCCAGCAGTTTCACAGGGGACTTCTACGAGCAGTACTTC. It yields the protein CASSFTGDFYEQYF.

The chain carries TRBV10-3 and TRBJ1-1; D remains ambiguous. Germline assignment: CDR1 ENHRY and CDR2 SYGVKD. The CDR3 covers 13 residues. Trimming stripped 6 bases from V and 1 base from J, with 9 bases between. The CDR3 spells CAISTEANTEAFF. The CDR3 nucleotides read TGTGCCATCAGCACAGAAGCGAACACTGAAGCTTTCTTT.

There are a few counts of this clone. The chain recombines TRBV7-2 with TRBJ2-7, with D possibly matching TRBD2 (5 bases). Trimming took off 2 bases at V and 2 bases at J, with 7 bases between the two ends. Germline loops: CDR1 SGHTA, CDR2 FQGNSA. This CDR3 is built from 13 residues. The CDR3 DNA is TGTGCCAGCAGCTTAACTAGGACCTACGAGCAGTACTTC. This encodes CASSLTRTYEQYF.

This sequence joins TRBV7-8 and TRBJ1-3; D is ambiguous. V was cut by 6 bases and J by 0 bases, with 6 bases left in between. The CDR3 runs to 13 residues. CDR1 is SGHVS, CDR2 FQNEAQ, per germline. The CDR3 region has the DNA TGTGCCAGCAGAGCCCTCTCTGGAAACACCATATATTTT. It is translated as CASRALSGNTIYF.

J is TRBJ1-5 and V is TRBV7-8; 9 bases fit TRBD1. V was pared by 5 bases and J by 9 bases, with 11 bases of the junction left unmatched. The CDR3 consists of 15 residues. Germline V gene sequence: CDR1 SGHVS, CDR2 FQNEAQ. The CDR3 region is CASSGRTGASWPQHF. The CDR3 DNA follows: TGTGCCAGCAGCGGGCGGACAGGGGCCAGCTGGCCCCAGCATTTT. Full variable domain (rest looked up from reference TRBV7-8 and TRBJ1-5): GAGVSQSPRYKVAKRGQDVALRCDPISGHVSLFWYQQALGQGPEFLTYFQNEAQLDKSGLPSDRFFAERPEGSVSTLKIQRTQQEDSAVYLCASSGRTGASWPQHFGDGTRLSIL.

This rearrangement joins TRBV27 to TRBJ1-4; D is unclear. Germline V lookup: CDR1 MNHEY, CDR2 SMNVEV (reference sequence). The CDR3 is 10 amino acids. V was shortened by 4 bases and J by 8 bases, with 2 bases between the two germline ends. Written as DNA, the CDR3 is TGTGCCAGCAGTTCCGAAAAACTGTTTTTT. It encodes CASSSEKLFF.

This sequence joins TRBV2 and TRBJ1-2, with 8 nucleotides matching TRBD1. This CDR3 contains 14 residues. The V and J ends lost 11 bases and 4 bases, in that order; junction bases with no gene match: 12. CDR1 is SNHLY and CDR2 is FYNNEI in the germline V gene. CDR3 nucleotides: TGTGCCTGCCTATCCGGACAGGGAGGCTATGGCTACACCTTC. Translating it yields CACLSGQGGYGYTF.

V gene TRBV28 combines with J gene TRBJ1-4; D is unresolved. V lost 6 bases and J lost 0, with 8 bases in between. Germline V gene lookup returns CDR1 MDHEN and CDR2 SYDVKM. This CDR3 spans 14 amino acids. CDR3 loop: CASRNRPTNEKLFF. Written as DNA, the CDR3 is TGTGCCAGCAGAAACAGACCAACTAATGAAAAACTGTTTTTT.

The rearrangement uses TRBV5-5 and TRBJ2-2, with 7 positions matching TRBD1. In germline, CDR1 is SGHKS, CDR2 YYEKEE (reference sequence). The CDR3 covers 15 residues. V lost 3 bases and J lost 4; bases outside the gene matches: 6. Written as DNA, the CDR3 is TGTGCCAGCAGCTCCGGGACAGCTCTCACCGGGGAGCTGTTTTTT. It yields the protein CASSSGTALTGELFF.

The CDR3 DNA is TGTGCCAGCAGTGACACAGGGGGCTATCAGCCCCAGCATTTT. Translating it yields CASSDTGGYQPQHF. The J gene is TRBJ1-5, the V gene TRBV6-1; TRBD1 aligns across 9 bases. Germline assignment: CDR1 MNHNS and CDR2 SASEGT. The CDR3 covers 14 residues. The V and J ends lost 3 bases and 5 bases, in that order; junction bases with no gene match: 2.

The chain employs TRBV6-4 and TRBJ1-2; 10 nucleotides agree with TRBD1. Germline assignment: CDR1 MRHNA and CDR2 SNTAGT. CDR3 length: 13 amino acids. V shed 6 bases, J shed 7 bases, and the junction held 5 bases outside the gene matches. The CDR3 region is CASRRDRGSGYTF. The DNA for the CDR3 is TGTGCCAGCAGAAGGGACAGGGGTAGTGGCTACACCTTC.

V usage is TRBV14 and J usage is TRBJ2-3; D gene ambiguous. The V gene lost 2 bases and the J gene lost 7 bases, with 10 bases spanning the gap. Germline V gene lookup returns CDR1 SGHDN and CDR2 FVKESK. The CDR3 is made up of 13 amino acids. The CDR3 region is CASSQSYGNTQYF. CDR3 sequence (DNA): TGTGCCAGCAGCCAAAGTTATGGGAATACGCAGTATTTT.

J is TRBJ2-3 and V is TRBV3-1 (or the pseudogene TRBV3-2); tentatively, D is TRBD1 (6 bases). V shed 1 base and J shed 0 bases, with 11 bases lying between them. The CDR3 consists of 16 residues. Germline CDR1 reads LGHDT; CDR2 reads YNNKEL (reference sequence). CDR3 DNA: TGTGCCAGCAGCCAAGCAGGGGTCGCTAGCACAGATACGCAGTATTTT. This sequence encodes CASSQAGVASTDTQYF.

This chain connects TRBV7-8 to TRBJ1-2; no definite D call. Germline-derived CDR1 and CDR2 are SGHVS and FQNEAQ. This CDR3 is 13 amino acids long. The germline V and J ends were trimmed by 5 bases and 8 bases, with 15 bases remaining between them. DNA of the CDR3: TGTGCCAGCAGCCAAAGCCCGCGGGAGGGCTACACCTTC. It is translated as CASSQSPREGYTF.

Concerning this clone itself: The sample carries other DNA sequences with the same CDR3. This rearrangement joins TRBV7-8 to TRBJ1-1; 9 bases align to TRBD1. Germline CDR1 is SGHVS and CDR2 is FQNEAQ. The CDR3 runs 13 residues. With V trimmed by 3 bases and J by 4 bases, 0 bases remained unmatched. The CDR3 is CASSLTGGTEAFF. In nucleotides, the CDR3 is TGTGCCAGCAGCTTGACAGGGGGCACTGAAGCTTTCTTT.

The chain links TRBV6-6 to TRBJ1-2; 8 nucleotides match TRBD1. The CDR3 sequence is 12 residues long. The germline CDR1 and CDR2 sequences are MNHNY and SVGAGI (reference sequence). The J segment lost 8 bases and the V segment lost 3 bases, leaving 2 bases of the junction unmatched. CDR3 nucleotides: TGTGCCAGCAGTTATTCAGGGGGCGGCTACACCTTC. Its translation is CASSYSGGGYTF.

V usage is TRBV27 and J usage is TRBJ1-4; D not resolved. The CDR3 contains 13 residues. Germline CDR1 reads MNHEY; CDR2 reads SMNVEV (reference sequence). Trimming removed 5 bases at V and 5 bases at J, with 9 bases between. CDR3 sequence reads: CASSIAENEKLFF. Here the CDR3 DNA reads TGTGCCAGCAGTATCGCGGAGAATGAAAAACTGTTTTTT.

V and J are TRBV2 and TRBJ1-5; 9 nucleotides align to TRBD1. This CDR3 is built from 14 residues. V shed 8 bases and J 4 bases; nucleotides not matched to a gene: 6. Germline lookup yields CDR1 SNHLY and CDR2 FYNNEI. The chain's CDR3 is CASGSTGGNQPQHF. In nucleotides, the CDR3 is TGTGCCAGCGGATCGACAGGGGGGAATCAGCCCCAGCATTTT.

The CDR3 loop reads CASSLTGVDEQYF. As DNA, the CDR3 is TGTGCCAGCAGCCTAACAGGGGTAGACGAGCAGTACTTC. The V call is TRBV5-4, the J call TRBJ2-7, with 7 bases that match TRBD1. The CDR3 covers 13 residues. V shed 4 bases and J 5 bases; nucleotides not matched to a gene: 6. Germline values: CDR1 SGHNT, CDR2 YYREEE (reference sequence).

The chain joins TRBV7-6 to TRBJ2-5; either TRBD1 or TRBD2 may fit D (5 bases each). V was pared by 5 bases and J by 4 bases, with 11 bases between. Germline V gene lookup returns CDR1 SGHVS and CDR2 FNYEAQ. The CDR3 length is 13 residues. CDR3 DNA: TGTGCCAGCAGCACGGGACCCAGAGAGACCCAGTACTTC. Its translation is CASSTGPRETQYF.